A selection of T cell receptor beta chains follows, all from one sample in a study of T cell responses to AZD1222 COVID-19 vaccine. Clones were read by immunoSEQ multiplex PCR, and TCRdb kept only the in-frame ones, dropping some. The data hold around 44,000 clones, with 65% to 90% observed a single time. The sequencing here drew on peripheral blood, taken 28 days after the second AZD1222 dose. The receptors shown here come from an adult who received the AZD1222 COVID-19 vaccine. Both conserved end residues are part of each CDR3. The D gene is left open where the match is weak. Clone size is given for some rows only: seen once, a few or many times, or a class if the clone is expanded.

clone size	D gene	V gene	J gene	CDR3 protein	CDR3 DNA
-	TRBD1	TRBV5-4	TRBJ1-2	CASSAQGVDYGYTF	TGTGCCAGCAGCGCACAGGGGGTCGACTATGGCTACACCTTC
-	-	TRBV11-2	TRBJ2-3	CASSSFYVPDTQYF	TGTGCCAGCAGTAGCTTTTATGTTCCAGATACGCAGTATTTT
-	-	TRBV5-8	TRBJ2-2	CASSLALRGPGELFF	TGTGCCAGCAGCTTGGCCCTTAGAGGTCCCGGGGAGCTGTTTTTT
-	-	TRBV19	TRBJ2-3	CASSIQATDTQYF	TGTGCCAGTAGTATCCAGGCCACAGATACGCAGTATTTT
-	-	TRBV27	TRBJ2-2	CASSSGQRTGELFF	TGTGCCAGCAGTTCCGGACAGCGCACCGGGGAGCTGTTTTTT
-	TRBD1	TRBV5-5	TRBJ1-5	CASSLEQGVMSQHF	TGTGCCAGCAGCTTGGAACAGGGGGTTATGTCCCAGCATTTT
few	TRBD1	TRBV19	TRBJ1-2	CASSARGQGNGYTF	TGTGCCAGTAGTGCCCGTGGACAGGGGAATGGCTACACCTTC
-	-	TRBV19	TRBJ2-5	CASSIIGETQYF	TGTGCCAGTAGTATTATAGGGGAGACCCAGTACTTC
-	-	TRBV6-5	TRBJ1-5	CASCPGYQPQHF	TGTGCCAGCTGTCCGGGTTACCAGCCCCAGCATTTT
-	TRBD1	TRBV4-3	TRBJ2-1	CASSQDRATYNEQFF	TGCGCCAGCAGCCAGGACAGGGCTACCTACAATGAGCAGTTCTTC
-	-	TRBV10-1	TRBJ2-1	CASSERRKPYNEQFF	TGCGCCAGCAGTGAGCGGAGGAAACCCTACAATGAGCAGTTCTTC
few	TRBD1	TRBV5-6	TRBJ2-1	CASSLLVGGNEGSYNEQFF	TGTGCCAGCAGCTTGCTTGTAGGGGGCAACGAGGGGTCCTACAATGAGCAGTTCTTC
-	TRBD1	TRBV27	TRBJ2-2	CASRRPGTGVDTGELFF	TGTGCCAGCCGCCGACCCGGGACAGGGGTCGACACCGGGGAGCTGTTTTTT
-	-	TRBV11-2	TRBJ1-6	CASSSSSYNSPLHF	TGTGCCAGCAGTAGCAGCTCCTATAATTCACCCCTCCACTTT
-	-	TRBV2	TRBJ2-7	CASSRVTVRGSNEQYF	TGTGCCAGCAGTAGAGTAACCGTTAGAGGAAGCAACGAGCAGTACTTC
-	TRBD2	TRBV19	TRBJ2-3	CASKQNSGRATDTQYF	TGTGCCAGTAAACAAAATAGCGGGAGGGCCACAGATACGCAGTATTTT
-	TRBD2	TRBV18	TRBJ2-7	CASSTRGGEQYF	TGTGCCAGCTCAACGCGCGGGGGAGAGCAGTACTTC
-	TRBD1	TRBV7-6	TRBJ2-6	CASSWDRASGANVLTF	TGTGCCAGCAGCTGGGACAGGGCCTCTGGGGCCAACGTCCTGACTTTC
-	TRBD1	TRBV6-5	TRBJ1-1	CASTPGGWDAFF	TGTGCCAGCACTCCAGGGGGGTGGGATGCTTTCTTT
-	TRBD2	TRBV24-1	TRBJ2-1	CATSDSRTSGNEQFF	TGTGCCACCAGTGATTCCCGGACTAGCGGCAATGAGCAGTTCTTC
-	-	TRBV6-1	TRBJ2-3	CASSEGWEALSSTDTQYF	TGTGCCAGCAGTGAAGGGTGGGAGGCATTATCTAGCACAGATACGCAGTATTTT
-	TRBD2	TRBV27	TRBJ2-7	CASSPGLAGGSYEQYF	TGTGCCAGCAGTCCCGGACTAGCGGGAGGCTCCTACGAGCAGTACTTC
-	-	TRBV14	TRBJ1-1	CASSPRQANTEAFF	TGTGCCAGCAGCCCCCGACAGGCGAACACTGAAGCTTTCTTT
-	-	TRBV7-9	TRBJ2-2	CASSLGGRRNTGELFF	TGTGCCAGCAGCTTAGGTGGGCGCAGGAACACCGGGGAGCTGTTTTTT
-	-	TRBV6-5	TRBJ2-1	CATRGRAGSNEQFF	TGTGCCACCCGAGGTAGGGCGGGGAGTAATGAGCAGTTCTTC
once	-	TRBV2	TRBJ2-2	CASIPRRTGELFF	TGTGCCAGCATTCCCAGGCGGACCGGGGAGCTGTTTTTT
-	TRBD2	TRBV3-1/TRBV3-2	TRBJ2-5	CASSHPLAGVRETQYF	TGTGCCAGCAGCCACCCTCTAGCGGGAGTGAGGGAGACCCAGTACTTC
-	TRBD2	TRBV28	TRBJ2-1	CASSPLLAGRYNEQFF	TGTGCCAGCAGTCCCCTACTAGCGGGGCGATACAATGAGCAGTTCTTC
-	-	TRBV6-5	TRBJ2-7	CASLRDNSYEQYF	TGTGCCAGCCTCCGGGACAACTCCTACGAGCAGTACTTC
-	-	TRBV2	TRBJ2-2	CASSEIGTGELFF	TGTGCCAGCAGTGAGATAGGCACCGGGGAGCTGTTTTTT
-	-	TRBV7-3	TRBJ2-6	CASSGRDTSSGANVLTF	TGTGCCAGCAGCGGTCGGGACACTAGCTCTGGGGCCAACGTCCTGACTTTC
-	TRBD1	TRBV5-1	TRBJ2-5	CASSSAGTDFKETQYF	TGCGCCAGCAGCTCAGCCGGGACAGACTTTAAAGAGACCCAGTACTTC
-	TRBD1	TRBV2	TRBJ2-5	CASSEAGQGVETQYF	TGTGCCAGCAGTGAAGCGGGACAGGGTGTGGAGACCCAGTACTTC
-	-	TRBV10-3	TRBJ1-1	CAISEGEVNTEAFF	TGTGCCATCAGTGAGGGGGAGGTGAACACTGAAGCTTTCTTT
-	-	TRBV18	TRBJ1-4	CASSPQSAETNEKLFF	TGTGCCAGCTCACCACAATCCGCCGAAACTAATGAAAAACTGTTTTTT
-	-	TRBV21-1	TRBJ1-2	CASSKDNYGYTF	TGTGCCAGCAGCAAGGACAACTATGGCTACACCTTC
-	TRBD1	TRBV30	TRBJ1-4	CAWSAGTGVEKLFF	TGTGCCTGGAGTGCGGGGACAGGAGTAGAAAAACTGTTTTTT
-	-	TRBV14	TRBJ2-3	CASSRLYTQYF	TGTGCCAGCAGCCGCTTGTATACGCAGTATTTT
-	-	TRBV27	TRBJ2-7	CASSLSGTAGSYEQYF	TGTGCCAGCAGTTTATCCGGGACAGCGGGCTCCTACGAGCAGTACTTC
-	-	TRBV19	TRBJ2-5	CASSMTSQGGQETQYF	TGTGCCAGTAGTATGACGTCCCAGGGAGGCCAAGAGACCCAGTACTTC
once	-	TRBV2	TRBJ2-1	CASTDPGSYNEQFF	TGTGCCAGCACCGACCCGGGGAGCTACAATGAGCAGTTCTTC
-	-	TRBV29-1	TRBJ2-2	CSVNRQSTGELFF	TGCAGCGTTAATCGTCAGTCCACCGGGGAGCTGTTTTTT
-	-	TRBV19	TRBJ2-4	CASSIDPPGAVLAKNIQYF	TGTGCCAGTAGTATAGATCCCCCAGGGGCAGTCTTAGCCAAAAACATTCAGTACTTC
-	TRBD2	TRBV7-6	TRBJ2-1	CASRDLAGGGNEQFF	TGTGCCAGCAGGGACCTAGCGGGAGGGGGGAATGAGCAGTTCTTC
-	TRBD2	TRBV15	TRBJ2-5	CATSAELGSGGRQETQYF	TGTGCCACCAGCGCCGAACTCGGTAGCGGGGGACGACAAGAGACCCAGTACTTC
-	-	TRBV5-4	TRBJ2-7	CASSSTGYEQYF	TGTGCCAGCAGCTCTACAGGCTACGAGCAGTACTTC
-	-	TRBV5-6	TRBJ2-1	CASSLWTSSYNEQFF	TGTGCCAGCAGCTTGTGGACCAGCTCCTACAATGAGCAGTTCTTC
-	-	TRBV10-2	TRBJ2-2	CASSEWGRNTGELFF	TGCGCCAGCAGTGAGTGGGGAAGGAACACCGGGGAGCTGTTTTTT